One sample yielded the 18 T cell receptor beta chains listed below, sequenced in a study of shared clonotypes between healthy human individuals (TCRdb year 2020). The library came from the immunoSEQ multiplex PCR assay. TCRdb retrieved this table from immuneACCESS and kept in-frame rearrangements only. Not all clones are present; in checked studies, unresolved V genes account for under half, and no reason is known for the remainder. The sample records 1.6 million or so clones, 97% to 99% of which are singletons. The top ten clones comprise roughly 0.35% of the sample. The sequencing sample was made of naive CD4+ T cells sorted from blood. Reading the label with the study, this specimen's cell subset or site is: CD45RA+ positively selected. Receptors originate from a man aged 30 to 39 in good health.

V usage is TRBV5-6 and J usage is TRBJ2-2; D gene uncertain. Germline V gives CDR1 SGHDT, CDR2 YYEEEE. There are 13 residues in the CDR3. V shed 5 bases and J shed 2 bases, with 7 bases lying between them. This chain's CDR3 is CASRQTNTGELFF. The DNA of the CDR3 is TGTGCCAGCAGACAAACCAACACCGGGGAGCTGTTTTTT.

The chain combines TRBV27 with TRBJ2-3; D is unresolved. V gave up 6 bases and J gave up 8 bases, with 15 bases separating them. Germline V gene lookup returns CDR1 MNHEY and CDR2 SMNVEV (reference sequence). The CDR3 extends over 13 amino acids. CDR3 bases: TGTGCCAGCAGCCCACAACTTCTGGGTACGCAGTATTTT. Translation: CASSPQLLGTQYF.

The CDR3 region is CASSPLSGGNEQYF. CDR3 coding DNA: TGTGCCAGCTCACCACTTTCAGGGGGTAACGAGCAGTACTTC. This sequence joins TRBV18 and TRBJ2-7, with 7 positions matching TRBD1. Germline CDR1 reads KGHSH; CDR2 reads LQKENI. Trimming removed 1 base from V and 5 bases from J; junction bases left unmatched: 5. This CDR3 spans 14 amino acids.

The chain employs TRBV5-1 and TRBJ1-1, with a possible D match to TRBD1 (5 bases). V lost 5 bases and J 4 bases, leaving 15 bases between the germline ends. Germline lookup yields CDR1 SGHRS and CDR2 YFSETQ. The CDR3 runs 14 residues. This CDR3 is CASRGQGPSTEAFF. In DNA, the CDR3 is TGCGCCAGCAGGGGGCAGGGCCCTAGCACTGAAGCTTTCTTT.

The V gene is TRBV19, the J gene TRBJ2-6, with 8 bases identical to TRBD1. The CDR3 sequence is 17 residues long. Unmatched junction bases numbered 7, after V lost 4 bases and J lost 2 bases. CDR1 is LNHDA, CDR2 SQIVND, per germline (reference sequence). The CDR3 sequence: CASSTGGLGPGANVLTF. CDR3 in DNA: TGTGCCAGTAGTACAGGGGGCTTAGGACCTGGGGCCAACGTCCTGACTTTC.

The rearrangement uses TRBV2 and TRBJ1-5, with TRBD1 as a possible D gene (6 bases). CDR3 size: 13 residues. Germline V gene lookup returns CDR1 SNHLY and CDR2 FYNNEI. The V end was cut by 6 bases, the J end by 5 bases, with 11 bases between. The CDR3 DNA follows: TGTGCCAGCAGGCGGGCAGGGGATCAGCCCCAGCATTTT. This encodes CASRRAGDQPQHF.

The chain has TRBV25-1 and TRBJ2-5; perhaps TRBD2 as D (6 bases). The CDR3 runs to 15 residues. Germline V CDR1 and CDR2: MGHDK, SYGVNS. Trimming shortened V by 1 base and J by 2 bases, and 11 bases separated the two germline ends. The CDR3 DNA reads as TGTGCCAGCAGTGAATCCGGGACTCCTCAAGAGACCCAGTACTTC. Its protein product is CASSESGTPQETQYF.

V is TRBV27 and J is TRBJ2-7; TRBD2 matches 9 bases. The CDR3 sequence is 16 residues long. From germline, CDR1 is MNHEY and CDR2 SMNVEV (reference sequence). V dropped 2 bases and J dropped 2; count of bases not matched to a gene: 7. Here the CDR3 reads CASSLRGGRATYEQYF. CDR3 bases: TGTGCCAGCAGTTTAAGAGGCGGGAGGGCGACCTACGAGCAGTACTTC.

This chain connects TRBV28 to TRBJ2-7, with 9 bases matching TRBD1. CDR1 and CDR2 (germline): MDHEN, SYDVKM. V dropped 5 bases and J dropped 5; count of bases not matched to a gene: 10. The CDR3 totals 15 residues. This CDR3 reads CASSLVGTGWNEQYF. The CDR3 DNA reads as TGTGCCAGCAGTCTCGTAGGGACAGGGTGGAACGAGCAGTACTTC.

Written as DNA, the CDR3 is TGTGCCAGCTCACCATGGGGGGCCTCAAACCCCAATGCCTACGAGCAGTACTTC. This codes for CASSPWGASNPNAYEQYF. The chain uses TRBV18 and TRBJ2-7; the D call may be TRBD1 or TRBD2 (6 bases each). V gave up 2 bases and J gave up 2 bases, with 22 bases separating them. The CDR3 contains 18 residues. CDR1 and CDR2 from the germline V gene are KGHSH and LQKENI.

The chain recombines TRBV2 with TRBJ2-3; D remains unclear. Looked up from germline, CDR1 is SNHLY and CDR2 is FYNNEI. This CDR3 has 14 residues. Trimming cost V 6 bases and J 2 bases, with 12 bases left between them. The CDR3 spells CASRVTLNTDTQYF. The DNA of the CDR3 is TGTGCCAGCAGGGTGACACTAAACACAGATACGCAGTATTTT.

V is TRBV15 and J is TRBJ2-1; D call uncertain. Germline CDR1 is LNHNV and CDR2 is YYDKDF (reference sequence). The CDR3 contains 16 residues. The ends were cut back, 2 bases at V and 5 bases at J, with 16 bases in the middle. CDR3: CATSRRLVNDNNEQFF. DNA for the CDR3: TGTGCCACCAGCAGACGGCTAGTGAACGATAACAATGAGCAGTTCTTC.

The rearrangement links TRBV4-1 to TRBJ1-4; no firm D call. V dropped 3 bases and J dropped 2 bases, with 7 bases sitting between them. This CDR3 is built from 14 residues. Per the germline V gene, CDR1 is MGHRA and CDR2 is YSYEKL. The CDR3: CASSQVHTNEKLFF. The DNA of the CDR3 is TGCGCCAGCAGCCAGGTGCATACTAATGAAAAACTGTTTTTT.

This clone was seen only once. This chain links TRBV7-2 with TRBJ2-3, with 11 bases matching TRBD2. This CDR3 comprises 18 residues. Germline V gives CDR1 SGHTA, CDR2 FQGNSA. Unmatched junction bases numbered 10, after V lost 3 bases and J lost 2 bases. CDR3 DNA sequence: TGTGCCAGCAGCTTGAGTCCCGGGACTAGCGGTTACACAGATACGCAGTATTTT. Encoded protein: CASSLSPGTSGYTDTQYF.

On this clone itself: Germline and junction disagree at one end, which may indicate a read error. This sequence joins TRBV5-4 and TRBJ2-6, with 7 bases that match TRBD1. This CDR3 contains 15 residues. Germline V lookup: CDR1 SGHNT, CDR2 YYREEE (reference sequence). CDR3 sequence: CASSKGQAGANVLTF. As DNA, the CDR3 is TGTGCCAGCAGCAAAGGACAGGCTGGAGCCAACGTCCTGACTTTC.

This clone was seen just once. The chain recombines TRBV28 with TRBJ1-5, with D uncertain. CDR3 size: 16 residues. The germline V gene has CDR1 MDHEN and CDR2 SYDVKM. V lost 6 bases, J lost 5 bases, and 20 bases lay in between. The CDR3 DNA sequence: TGTGCCAGCAGCCGGGTTATCCGAAAGGTTGATCAGCCCCAGCATTTT. Its translation is CASSRVIRKVDQPQHF.

This chain uses TRBV10-3 with TRBJ2-3; TRBD2 might be the D (5 bases). The germline CDR1 and CDR2 sequences are ENHRY and SYGVKD. This CDR3 comprises 13 residues. The CDR3 sequence is CASRAVLGDTQYF. The CDR3 bases are TGTGCTTCCCGAGCGGTGCTTGGAGATACGCAGTATTTT.

The chain couples TRBV25-1 to TRBJ2-3, with D maybe TRBD1 (6 bases). CDR3 length equals 14 residues. Trimming shortened V by 7 bases and J by 4 bases, and 15 bases separated the two germline ends. The germline gives CDR1 MGHDK, CDR2 SYGVNS. The CDR3 protein is CASTPGHLPDTQYF. In DNA form, the CDR3 reads TGTGCCAGCACCCCGGGACATCTTCCAGATACGCAGTATTTT.